These 19 T cell receptor beta chains were sequenced from one sample in a study of blood T cell repertoires in COVID-19. Some clones are missing from TCRdb's copy, which holds only in-frame ones; the method was immunoSEQ multiplex PCR. The data show fewer than 200,000 clones, roughly 86% seen once. Sequencing was done on a sample of PBMCs or T cells enriched from blood (not recorded which). These receptors all come from a woman in her thirties or forties in a cohort exposed to, infected with or recovered from COVID-19 (not recorded which).

The chain has TRBV4-3 and TRBJ1-2; 9 bases align to TRBD1. The CDR3 runs to 16 residues. Germline values: CDR1 LGHNA, CDR2 YSLEER. After removal of 1 base from V and 6 bases from J, the junction contained 9 bases not matched to a gene. The CDR3 sequence: CASSQGAGTGRDGYTF. As DNA, the CDR3 is TGCGCCAGCAGCCAAGGGGCCGGGACAGGGAGGGATGGCTACACCTTC.

The chain combines TRBV7-9 with TRBJ2-7, with TRBD1 as a possible D gene (5 bases). CDR1 and CDR2 (germline): SEHNR, FQNEAQ (reference sequence). This CDR3 comprises 15 residues. Deletions cut 2 bases from V and 2 bases from J, with 13 bases between. In DNA form, the CDR3 reads TGTGCCAGCAGCTTAAGCTCAGGGCCAACCTACGAGCAGTACTTC. Encoded protein: CASSLSSGPTYEQYF.

V and J are TRBV7-8 and TRBJ1-2; D unclear. The germline CDR1 and CDR2 sequences are SGHVS and FQNEAQ. V lost 4 bases, J lost 0 bases, and 12 bases lay in between. The CDR3 loop spans 15 amino acids. The CDR3 region has the DNA TGTGCCAGCAGCTACGGGAGCCGAGCTAACTATGGCTACACCTTC. Its translation: CASSYGSRANYGYTF.

This chain connects TRBV27 to TRBJ2-2; the match to TRBD1 covers 8 bases. Germline V gives CDR1 MNHEY, CDR2 SMNVEV (reference sequence). Germline trimming cut 8 bases from V and 4 bases from J; bases unmatched to any gene: 9. The CDR3 contains 15 residues. The CDR3 protein is CASGNRGLGTGELFF. In DNA, the CDR3 is TGTGCCAGCGGTAACAGGGGGTTGGGCACCGGGGAGCTGTTTTTT.

This chain connects TRBV14 to TRBJ1-1, with D uncertain. This CDR3 region has 12 residues. In germline, CDR1 is SGHDN, CDR2 FVKESK. Trimming pared 1 base from V and 8 bases from J, leaving 8 bases between. CDR3 sequence (DNA): TGTGCCAGCAGCCAAGCGCCGGGGGAAGCTTTCTTT. Translated, it gives CASSQAPGEAFF.

The gene calls are TRBV3-1 (or the pseudogene TRBV3-2) and TRBJ1-2; D is uncertain. Germline CDR1 and CDR2: LGHDT and YNNKEL (reference sequence). V dropped 1 base and J dropped 3 bases, with 6 bases sitting between them. This CDR3 has 13 amino acids. CDR3 nucleotides: TGTGCCAGCAGCCAAGTTCCTGACTATGGCTACACCTTC. This translates into CASSQVPDYGYTF.

The CDR3 is CASSQATQSPNYGYTF. For the CDR3, the DNA is TGTGCCAGCAGCCAGGCAACACAAAGTCCCAACTATGGCTACACCTTC. This chain joins TRBV3-1 (or the pseudogene TRBV3-2) and TRBJ1-2; D gene ambiguous. This CDR3 spans 16 amino acids. CDR1 and CDR2 from the germline V gene are LGHDT and YNNKEL (reference sequence). V was cut by 3 bases and J by 2 bases, with 16 bases left in between.

The chain links TRBV12-3 or TRBV12-4 to TRBJ1-1; D ambiguous. The CDR3 is 13 amino acids. The germline V and J ends were trimmed by 6 bases and 0 bases, with 8 bases remaining between them. CDR3 bases: TGTGCCAGCAGCGATCACTTGAACACTGAAGCTTTCTTT. This codes for CASSDHLNTEAFF.

This clone was seen more than once but under ten times. The chain has TRBV27 and TRBJ1-4; D is possibly TRBD1 (5 bases). The CDR3 contains 16 residues. Trimming removed 3 bases from V and 4 bases from J, with 15 bases in between. CDR1 is MNHEY, CDR2 SMNVEV, per germline (reference sequence). The CDR3 region has the DNA TGTGCCAGCAGTTTTCAGATCGGGACTCGTAATGAAAAACTGTTTTTT. This codes for CASSFQIGTRNEKLFF.

Notes on this clone: Other DNA sequences in the same sample also yield this CDR3. The genes are TRBV27 and TRBJ1-2; D is unclear. Germline V gene data show CDR1 as MNHEY and CDR2 as SMNVEV (reference sequence). This CDR3 has 14 amino acids. Deletions cut 7 bases from V and 6 bases from J, with 18 bases between. In DNA, the CDR3 is TGTGCCAGCACCTTGACGGGAGGCTCCCATGGCTACACCTTC. Translating gives CASTLTGGSHGYTF.

This clone occurred once. The chain carries TRBV29-1 and TRBJ2-7; a possible D gene is TRBD1 (8 bases). This CDR3 region has 16 residues. The germline gives CDR1 SQVTM, CDR2 ANQGSEA. Trimming left V 4 bases short and J 4 bases short, with 23 bases between. In DNA, the CDR3 is TGCAGCGTTGTAGGGGGAGGGACAGGAGGTTGGTACGAGCAGTACTTC. Protein: CSVVGGGTGGWYEQYF.

J is TRBJ1-1 and V is TRBV4-3; 7 nucleotides line up with TRBD1. CDR1 and CDR2 from the germline V gene are LGHNA and YSLEER. This CDR3 comprises 14 residues. The trim removed 6 bases at V and 0 bases at J, leaving 4 bases unmatched. CDR3 protein: CASRAQGLNTEAFF. In nucleotides, the CDR3 is TGCGCCAGCAGGGCACAGGGGTTGAACACTGAAGCTTTCTTT.

The chain is built from TRBV27 and TRBJ1-1; D call uncertain. The CDR3 has 14 amino acids. Between the trimmed V and J ends, which lost 8 bases and 11 bases, there was a span of 24 bases. CDR1 and CDR2 from the germline V gene are MNHEY and SMNVEV (reference sequence). The CDR3 coding sequence is TGTGCCAGCGGACGGACCCTGTTGGCGGGAGAGGCTTTCTTT. Translated: CASGRTLLAGEAFF.

A few counts support this clone. The chain couples TRBV3-1 (or the pseudogene TRBV3-2) to TRBJ2-5, with 7 bases matching TRBD2. The CDR3 covers 16 residues. The V segment lost 4 bases and the J segment 1 base; nucleotides outside the gene matches: 9. The V gene's germline CDR1 is LGHDT and CDR2 YNNKEL (reference sequence). The CDR3 region is CASSLSSGAAQETQYF. CDR3 bases: TGTGCCAGCAGCCTATCTAGCGGAGCCGCCCAAGAGACCCAGTACTTC.

This chain uses TRBV7-9 with TRBJ2-5; 10 nucleotides match TRBD1. V was pared by 11 bases and J by 4 bases, with 13 bases of the junction left unmatched. The CDR3 is 15 amino acids. In germline, CDR1 is SEHNR, CDR2 FQNEAQ (reference sequence). The CDR3 reads CAGRDRGSLRETQYF. For the CDR3, the DNA is TGTGCCGGCCGGGACAGGGGTTCTCTAAGAGAGACCCAGTACTTC. The full variable domain, in which reference TRBV7-9 and TRBJ2-5 provide the parts outside the CDR3, is DTGVSQNPRHKITKRGQNVTFRCDPISEHNRLYWYRQTLGQGPEFLTYFQNEAQLEKSRLLSDRFSAERPKGSFSTLEIQRTEQGDSAMYLCAGRDRGSLRETQYFGPGTRLLVL.

The genes are TRBV6-5 and TRBJ1-4, with 11 bases lining up with TRBD1. In germline, CDR1 is MNHEY, CDR2 SVGAGI. There are 14 residues in the CDR3. The trim removed 6 bases at V and 8 bases at J, leaving 5 bases unmatched. The CDR3 sequence is CASRVRDRGEKLFF. CDR3 in DNA: TGTGCCAGCAGAGTCCGGGACAGGGGGGAAAAACTGTTTTTT.

The V call is TRBV29-1, the J call TRBJ2-7, with 10 positions matching TRBD1. This CDR3 has 14 residues. The V segment lost 4 bases and the J segment 2 bases; nucleotides outside the gene matches: 5. Germline V CDR1 and CDR2: SQVTM, ANQGSEA. The CDR3 region has the DNA TGCAGCGTTGCACCGGGACAGGGGACCTACGAGCAGTACTTC. Its protein product is CSVAPGQGTYEQYF.

This clone has a handful of counts. The rearrangement links TRBV4-1 to TRBJ1-1; D gene uncertain. The CDR3 has 13 residues. The V gene lost 7 bases and the J gene lost 1 base, with 10 bases spanning the gap. Germline CDR1 reads MGHRA; CDR2 reads YSYEKL. CDR3: CASTWQANTEAFF. The CDR3, as DNA: TGCGCCAGCACTTGGCAGGCGAACACTGAAGCTTTCTTT.

The J gene is TRBJ1-1, the V gene TRBV2, with a possible D match to TRBD1 (5 bases). Germline CDR1 SNHLY, CDR2 FYNNEI. V lost 3 bases, J lost 0 bases, and 11 bases lay in between. The CDR3 consists of 15 residues. The CDR3 nucleotides are TGTGCCAGCAGTGACCCGCGGGGGGTGAACACTGAAGCTTTCTTT. The encoded protein is CASSDPRGVNTEAFF. The full variable domain, in which reference TRBV2 and TRBJ1-1 provide the parts outside the CDR3, is EPEVTQTPSHQVTQMGQEVILRCVPISNHLYFYWYRQILGQKVEFLVSFYNNEISEKSEIFDDQFSVERPDGSNFTLKIRSTKLEDSAMYFCASSDPRGVNTEAFFGQGTRLTVV.